This TCR beta chain was captured in a study of T cells after yellow fever vaccination. Study findings and constraints: After the booster, 96% of CD4 and 75% to 90% of CD8 primary-response clones were re-detected. A weaker secondary response peaked on day 5, the primary on day 15. Only a minor proportion of clonotypes was detected across both CD4 and CD8 compartments. FACS-sorted repertoires might harbor abundant contaminating clonotypes from the bulk population.

TCRdb reanalysed the 5' RACE reads using MiXCR and keeps one entry per CDR3 protein. Of some 400,000 distinct CDR3 sequences in the sample, 6.2% are singletons; the top ten hold approximately 16%. Note on this clonotype: The target antigen is unknown.

The trim removed 6 bases at V and 3 bases at J, leaving 5 bases unmatched. The germline V gene has CDR1 MNHEY and CDR2 SMNVEV (reference sequence). The CDR3 runs to 14 residues. The rearrangement uses TRBV27 and TRBJ2-7; 10 bases agree with TRBD2. The clonotype was recovered from a man between 25 and 39 years old who received the YFV17D yellow fever vaccine. The sample here was PBMCs, taken 5 days after the yellow fever booster vaccination. The CDR3: CASRFSSGSYEQYF. The CDR3 region has the DNA TGTGCCAGCAGATTTTCTAGCGGGAGCTACGAGCAGTACTTC.